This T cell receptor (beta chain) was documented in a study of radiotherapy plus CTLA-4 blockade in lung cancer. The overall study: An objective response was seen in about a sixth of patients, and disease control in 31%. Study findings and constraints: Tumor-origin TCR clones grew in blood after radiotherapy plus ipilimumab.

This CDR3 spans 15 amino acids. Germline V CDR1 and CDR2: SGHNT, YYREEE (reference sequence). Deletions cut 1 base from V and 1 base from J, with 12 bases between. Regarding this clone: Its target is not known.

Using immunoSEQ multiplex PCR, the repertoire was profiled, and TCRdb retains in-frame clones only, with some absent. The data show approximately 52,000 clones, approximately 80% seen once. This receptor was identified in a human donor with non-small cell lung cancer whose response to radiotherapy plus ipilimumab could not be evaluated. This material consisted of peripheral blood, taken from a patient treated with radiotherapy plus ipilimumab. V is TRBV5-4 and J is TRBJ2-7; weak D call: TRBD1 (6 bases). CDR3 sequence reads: CASSLKTGISYEQYF. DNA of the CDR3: TGTGCCAGCAGCTTGAAAACAGGGATATCCTACGAGCAGTACTTC.